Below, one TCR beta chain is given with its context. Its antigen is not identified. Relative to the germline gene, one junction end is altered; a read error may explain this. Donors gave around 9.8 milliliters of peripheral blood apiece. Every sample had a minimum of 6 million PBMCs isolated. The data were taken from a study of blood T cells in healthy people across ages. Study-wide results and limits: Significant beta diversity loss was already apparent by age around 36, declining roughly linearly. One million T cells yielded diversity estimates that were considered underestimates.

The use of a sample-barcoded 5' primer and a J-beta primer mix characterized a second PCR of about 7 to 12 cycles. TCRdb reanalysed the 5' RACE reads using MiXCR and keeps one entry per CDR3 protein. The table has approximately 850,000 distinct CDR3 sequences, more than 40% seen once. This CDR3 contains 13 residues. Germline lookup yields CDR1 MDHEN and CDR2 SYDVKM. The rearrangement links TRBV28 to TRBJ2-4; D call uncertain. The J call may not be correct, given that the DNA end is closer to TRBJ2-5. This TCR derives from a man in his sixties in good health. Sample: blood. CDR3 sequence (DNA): TGTGCCGCATCGGCGCTCCTCCAAGGGACCCAGTACTTC. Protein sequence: CAASALLQGTQYF.